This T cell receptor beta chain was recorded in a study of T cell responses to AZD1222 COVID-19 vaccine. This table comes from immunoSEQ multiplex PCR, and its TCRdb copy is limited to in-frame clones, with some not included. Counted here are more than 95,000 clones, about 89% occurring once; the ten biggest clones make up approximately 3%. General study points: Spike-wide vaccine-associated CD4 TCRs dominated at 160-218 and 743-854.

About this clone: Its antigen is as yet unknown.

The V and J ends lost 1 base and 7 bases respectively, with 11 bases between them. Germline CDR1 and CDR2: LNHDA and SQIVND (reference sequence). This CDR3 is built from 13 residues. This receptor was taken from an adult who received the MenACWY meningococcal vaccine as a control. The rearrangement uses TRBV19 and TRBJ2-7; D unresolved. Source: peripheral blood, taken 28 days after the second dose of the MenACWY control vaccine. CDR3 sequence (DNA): TGTGCCAGTAGTATAGGGGCAGGAGCAGAGCAGTACTTC. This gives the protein CASSIGAGAEQYF.